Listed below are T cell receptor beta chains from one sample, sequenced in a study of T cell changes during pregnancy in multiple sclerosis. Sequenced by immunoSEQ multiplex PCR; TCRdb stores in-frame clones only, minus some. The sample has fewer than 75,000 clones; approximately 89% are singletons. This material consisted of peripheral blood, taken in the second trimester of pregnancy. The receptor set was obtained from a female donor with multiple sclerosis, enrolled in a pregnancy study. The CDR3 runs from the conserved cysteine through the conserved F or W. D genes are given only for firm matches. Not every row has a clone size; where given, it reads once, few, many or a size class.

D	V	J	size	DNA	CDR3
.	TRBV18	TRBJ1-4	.	TGTGCCAGCTCACCAAACCAGGGTGGAGGGGATGAAAAACTGTTTTTT	CASSPNQGGGDEKLFF
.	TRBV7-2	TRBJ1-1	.	TGTGCCAGCAGCTTAGACGGGGTAGTTCGTGAAGCTTTCTTT	CASSLDGVVREAFF
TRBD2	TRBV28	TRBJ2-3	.	TGTGCCAGCAGTACTCCCCTCGGACTAGCGGACACAGATACGCAGTATTTT	CASSTPLGLADTDTQYF
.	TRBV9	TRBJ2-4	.	TGTGCCAGCAGCCCCCATCCCAACATTCAGTACTTC	CASSPHPNIQYF
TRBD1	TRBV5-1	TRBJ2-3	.	TGCGCCAGCAGCTCCACGCCGGGACAGGGAACAGATACGCAGTATTTT	CASSSTPGQGTDTQYF
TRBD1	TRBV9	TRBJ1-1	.	TGTGCCAGCAGTTCTCAGGGGGCTGAAGCTTTCTTT	CASSSQGAEAFF
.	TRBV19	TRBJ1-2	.	TGTGCCAGTAGCCCCACCCTCAGGGGAAGTGATGGCTACACCTTC	CASSPTLRGSDGYTF
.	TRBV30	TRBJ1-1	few	TGTGCCTGGGACAGGCTTATCCCAGAAGCTTTCTTT	CAWDRLIPEAFF
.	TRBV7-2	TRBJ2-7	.	TGTGCCAGCAGCTTAGTTTCCGGGGTGGCGTACGAGCAGTACTTC	CASSLVSGVAYEQYF
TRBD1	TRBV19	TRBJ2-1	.	TGTGCCAGTAGCGCTCCTCGTGGACAGGGGGGTGAGCAGTTCTTC	CASSAPRGQGGEQFF
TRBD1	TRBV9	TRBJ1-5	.	TGTGCCAGCAGCACCGGACAGGGCGGAAGCAATCAGCCCCAGCATTTT	CASSTGQGGSNQPQHF
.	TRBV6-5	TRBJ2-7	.	TGTGCCAGCAGTTACTCCGTGCAGGGTGGCGAGCAGTACTTC	CASSYSVQGGEQYF
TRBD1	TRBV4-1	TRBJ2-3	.	TGCGCCAGCAGCCAAGATGACAGGGCAACAGATACGCAGTATTTT	CASSQDDRATDTQYF
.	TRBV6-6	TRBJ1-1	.	TGTGCCAGCAGTTACATTCAGGGGACTGAAGCTTTCTTT	CASSYIQGTEAFF
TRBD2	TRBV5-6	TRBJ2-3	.	TGTGCCAGCAGCTTGCGGACTAGCGGTAGCACAGATACGCAGTATTTT	CASSLRTSGSTDTQYF
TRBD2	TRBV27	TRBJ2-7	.	TGTGCCAGTCGGACTAGCGGGGGAAGCTCCTACGAGCAGTACTTC	CASRTSGGSSYEQYF
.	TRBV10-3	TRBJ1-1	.	TGTGCCATCAGAGCGATCGATCGGACAGACGCGAACACTGAAGCTTTCTTT	CAIRAIDRTDANTEAFF
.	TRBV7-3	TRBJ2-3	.	TGTGCCAGCAGCTATGGCGGGGTAGCGATAGATACGCAGTATTTT	CASSYGGVAIDTQYF
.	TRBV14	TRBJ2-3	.	TGTGCCAGCAGCCTAGCCGGGGGATCGGATACGCAGTATTTT	CASSLAGGSDTQYF
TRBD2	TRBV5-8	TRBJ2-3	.	TGTGCCAGCAGCCCGGTTACGGGGGGGGCGCAGTATTTT	CASSPVTGGAQYF
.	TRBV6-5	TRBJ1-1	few	TGTGCCAGCAGTTACTACAGGGACACTGAAGCTTTCTTT	CASSYYRDTEAFF
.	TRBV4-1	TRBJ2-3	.	TGCGCCAGCAGCCAAGATGGGCGGGGCCATTCGGATACGCAGTATTTT	CASSQDGRGHSDTQYF
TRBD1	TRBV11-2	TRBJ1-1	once	TGTGCCAGCAGCTTCAGGGGACAGCTGAACACTGAAGCTTTCTTT	CASSFRGQLNTEAFF
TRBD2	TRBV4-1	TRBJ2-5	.	TGCGCCAGCAGCCAAGAGGGGTCTAGCGGGAGTGTAGAGACCCAGTACTTC	CASSQEGSSGSVETQYF
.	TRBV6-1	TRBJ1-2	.	TGTGCCAGCAGTGAATATACTCGGGATGGCTACACCTTC	CASSEYTRDGYTF
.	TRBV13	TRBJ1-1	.	TGTGCCAGCAACCCTATGGAGGGGAACACTGAAGCTTTCTTT	CASNPMEGNTEAFF